This is a list of T cell receptor beta chains from one sample in a study of T cell responses to AZD1222 COVID-19 vaccine. Repertoires were generated with immunoSEQ multiplex PCR, while TCRdb's copy carries only in-frame clones and drops some. The sample has 74,000 or so clones, about 85% seen once. The sequencing here drew on peripheral blood, taken on day 0 of AZD1222 vaccination. These TCRs come from an adult in good health. Each CDR3 is given with its conserved first and last residue. The D gene is left open where the match is weak. For some rows the clone size is stated as once, few or many, or as a class when expanded; others skip it.

V: TRBV5-1; size: .; J: TRBJ1-1; D: TRBD1; CDR3: CASSYLTGGNTEAFF; DNA: TGCGCCAGCAGCTACCTGACAGGGGGGAACACTGAAGCTTTCTTT
V: TRBV12-3/TRBV12-4; size: .; J: TRBJ2-5; D: .; CDR3: CASSFWRETQYF; DNA: TGTGCCAGCAGTTTTTGGAGGGAGACCCAGTACTTC
V: TRBV28; size: .; J: TRBJ1-2; D: .; CDR3: CASRGFGVGSYGYTF; DNA: TGTGCCAGCAGGGGATTCGGGGTAGGGAGCTATGGCTACACCTTC
V: TRBV4-1; size: .; J: TRBJ2-1; D: TRBD2; CDR3: CASSNMGGEIVEQFF; DNA: TGCGCCAGCAGCAATATGGGGGGGGAAATTGTTGAGCAGTTCTTC
V: TRBV29-1; size: .; J: TRBJ1-5; D: .; CDR3: CSVGQGTNQPQHF; DNA: TGCAGCGTTGGGCAGGGCACCAATCAGCCCCAGCATTTT
V: TRBV10-3; size: .; J: TRBJ2-5; D: TRBD1; CDR3: CAIRTGGSQETQYF; DNA: TGTGCCATACGGACAGGGGGCAGCCAAGAGACCCAGTACTTC
V: TRBV7-6; size: .; J: TRBJ1-1; D: .; CDR3: CASSLRRAGMNTEAFF; DNA: TGTGCCAGCAGCTTACGGAGGGCGGGGATGAACACTGAAGCTTTCTTT
V: TRBV7-3; size: .; J: TRBJ2-7; D: TRBD2; CDR3: CASSLAGGSSYEQYF; DNA: TGTGCCAGCAGCCTAGCGGGGGGAAGCTCCTACGAGCAGTACTTC
V: TRBV19; size: .; J: TRBJ1-5; D: .; CDR3: CASSIDLVSAQHF; DNA: TGTGCCAGTAGTATAGATCTGGTTAGTGCCCAGCATTTT
V: TRBV7-2; size: .; J: TRBJ1-4; D: TRBD1; CDR3: CASSLFGRGRGDEKLFF; DNA: TGTGCCAGCAGCTTATTTGGCAGGGGGCGCGGGGATGAAAAACTGTTTTTT
V: TRBV7-3; size: once; J: TRBJ2-3; D: .; CDR3: CASSSGRTSTDTQYF; DNA: TGTGCCAGCAGCTCGGGGCGGACTAGCACAGATACGCAGTATTTT
V: TRBV10-3; size: .; J: TRBJ1-5; D: .; CDR3: CAISGTDNQPQHF; DNA: TGTGCCATCAGCGGGACCGACAATCAGCCCCAGCATTTT
V: TRBV28; size: few; J: TRBJ1-4; D: .; CDR3: CASRPQDSYTEKLFF; DNA: TGTGCCAGCAGGCCTCAGGATTCTTACACTGAAAAACTGTTTTTT
V: TRBV3-1/TRBV3-2; size: .; J: TRBJ2-3; D: TRBD2; CDR3: CASSQQGLAVTDTQYF; DNA: TGTGCCAGCAGCCAACAGGGACTAGCAGTCACAGATACGCAGTATTTT
V: TRBV28; size: .; J: TRBJ2-5; D: .; CDR3: CASSEEETQYF; DNA: TGTGCCAGCAGTGAAGAAGAGACCCAGTACTTC
V: TRBV12-5; size: .; J: TRBJ2-4; D: .; CDR3: CASSEQGGSGIQYF; DNA: TGTGCTAGTTCCGAGCAGGGTGGGTCGGGCATTCAGTACTTC
V: TRBV9; size: .; J: TRBJ2-2; D: .; CDR3: CASSVGGGSNTGELFF; DNA: TGTGCCAGCAGCGTAGGAGGTGGGTCGAACACCGGGGAGCTGTTTTTT
V: TRBV19; size: .; J: TRBJ1-1; D: .; CDR3: CASSAPGGGFRGTEAFF; DNA: TGTGCCAGTAGTGCACCCGGAGGTGGGTTCAGAGGAACTGAAGCTTTCTTT
V: TRBV5-6; size: .; J: TRBJ2-5; D: .; CDR3: CASRKRGVETQYF; DNA: TGTGCCAGCAGGAAGAGGGGGGTTGAGACCCAGTACTTC
V: TRBV5-1; size: .; J: TRBJ2-5; D: TRBD1; CDR3: CASRVDRGNQETQYF; DNA: TGCGCCAGCAGAGTCGACAGGGGAAACCAAGAGACCCAGTACTTC
V: TRBV6-5; size: .; J: TRBJ1-2; D: TRBD1; CDR3: CASKGQGYTNYGYTF; DNA: TGTGCCAGCAAAGGACAGGGGTACACTAACTATGGCTACACCTTC
V: TRBV19; size: .; J: TRBJ2-6; D: .; CDR3: CASSIGNSGANVLTF; DNA: TGTGCCAGTAGTATAGGCAACTCTGGGGCCAACGTCCTGACTTTC
V: TRBV9; size: .; J: TRBJ1-1; D: TRBD1; CDR3: CASSYAAEGATEAFF; DNA: TGTGCCAGCAGCTACGCGGCGGAGGGGGCCACTGAAGCTTTCTTT
V: TRBV4-2; size: once; J: TRBJ2-6; D: .; CDR3: CASSQVASGANVLTF; DNA: TGTGCCAGCAGCCAAGTGGCCTCTGGGGCCAACGTCCTGACTTTC
V: TRBV4-1; size: .; J: TRBJ2-1; D: .; CDR3: CASSQSGFYNEQFF; DNA: TGCGCCAGCAGCCAATCGGGATTCTACAATGAGCAGTTCTTC
V: TRBV19; size: .; J: TRBJ1-2; D: .; CDR3: CASRDTSNYGYTF; DNA: TGTGCCAGTAGGGACACCTCTAACTATGGCTACACCTTC
V: TRBV27; size: .; J: TRBJ1-6; D: .; CDR3: CASSPQGTLTNSPLHF; DNA: TGTGCCAGCAGTCCTCAGGGGACCCTAACGAACTCACCCCTCCACTTT
V: TRBV27; size: .; J: TRBJ2-3; D: TRBD1; CDR3: CASSLGTGGYLPRTDTQYF; DNA: TGTGCCAGCAGTCTTGGGACAGGGGGTTATCTCCCACGGACAGATACGCAGTATTTT
V: TRBV18; size: .; J: TRBJ1-2; D: TRBD1; CDR3: CASSEGQDYGYTF; DNA: TGTGCCAGCTCCGAGGGACAGGATTATGGCTACACCTTC
V: TRBV10-3; size: .; J: TRBJ1-5; D: .; CDR3: CAISPDGSYQPQHF; DNA: TGTGCCATCAGCCCCGATGGCAGTTATCAGCCCCAGCATTTT
V: TRBV27; size: .; J: TRBJ2-7; D: TRBD2; CDR3: CASSLLLAGTYEQYF; DNA: TGTGCCAGCAGTTTACTACTAGCGGGGACCTACGAGCAGTACTTC
V: TRBV19; size: .; J: TRBJ1-4; D: TRBD1; CDR3: CASSYRGANEKLFF; DNA: TGTGCCAGTAGCTACAGGGGCGCTAATGAAAAACTGTTTTTT
V: TRBV19; size: .; J: TRBJ1-2; D: .; CDR3: CASSIDGNYGYTF; DNA: TGTGCCAGTAGTATCGACGGTAACTATGGCTACACCTTC
V: TRBV28; size: .; J: TRBJ1-5; D: .; CDR3: CASRSLGQESNQPQHF; DNA: TGTGCCAGCAGGTCTTTGGGGCAGGAGAGCAATCAGCCCCAGCATTTT
V: TRBV6-1; size: .; J: TRBJ1-3; D: .; CDR3: CASSEAHGGSSGNTIYF; DNA: TGTGCCAGCAGTGAAGCGCACGGCGGGTCCTCTGGAAACACCATATATTTT